A selection of T cell receptor beta chains follows, all from one sample in a study of blood T cell repertoires in COVID-19. The table came from immunoSEQ multiplex PCR; TCRdb's copy has only in-frame clones and leaves some out. Of roughly 230,000 clones in the sample, around 90% were seen once. Sequenced material: peripheral blood. The receptors stem from a woman aged 55-75 years with COVID-19, enrolled during active disease. The CDR3 runs from the conserved cysteine through the conserved F or W. The order of the fields is J gene, D gene, clone size, V gene, CDR3 protein, CDR3 DNA. The D gene is left open where the match is weak. Size is omitted from some rows. Given values are once, few, many or a class for expanded clones.

J gene: TRBJ2-3
D gene: -
clone size: -
V gene: TRBV7-9
CDR3 protein: CASSLGTSRDTQYF
CDR3 DNA: TGTGCCAGCAGCCTCGGGACATCTCGAGATACGCAGTATTTT

J gene: TRBJ1-1
D gene: TRBD1
clone size: few
V gene: TRBV4-3
CDR3 protein: CASSQGTGVNTEAFF
CDR3 DNA: TGCGCCAGCAGCCAAGGGACAGGGGTGAACACTGAAGCTTTCTTT

J gene: TRBJ1-1
D gene: -
clone size: -
V gene: TRBV7-7
CDR3 protein: CASSLSRNTEAFF
CDR3 DNA: TGTGCTAGCAGCTTAAGCCGGAACACTGAAGCTTTCTTT

J gene: TRBJ2-5
D gene: -
clone size: -
V gene: TRBV7-2
CDR3 protein: CASSKTGTQYF
CDR3 DNA: TGTGCCAGCAGCAAGACAGGGACCCAGTACTTC

J gene: TRBJ1-6
D gene: TRBD1
clone size: once
V gene: TRBV7-2
CDR3 protein: CASRTGTGVSPLHF
CDR3 DNA: TGTGCCAGCAGAACCGGGACAGGGGTTTCACCCCTCCACTTT

J gene: TRBJ1-1
D gene: TRBD1
clone size: -
V gene: TRBV19
CDR3 protein: CASTHPGGQGNLVAFF
CDR3 DNA: TGTGCCAGTACCCACCCGGGGGGACAGGGTAATTTGGTCGCTTTCTTT

J gene: TRBJ1-4
D gene: -
clone size: once
V gene: TRBV6-5
CDR3 protein: CASKYTATNEKLFF
CDR3 DNA: TGTGCCAGCAAGTACACAGCAACTAATGAAAAACTGTTTTTT

J gene: TRBJ2-5
D gene: -
clone size: -
V gene: TRBV3-1/TRBV3-2
CDR3 protein: CASGAYQETQYF
CDR3 DNA: TGTGCCAGCGGGGCGTACCAAGAGACCCAGTACTTC

J gene: TRBJ1-2
D gene: TRBD1
clone size: -
V gene: TRBV6-1
CDR3 protein: CASSDRGTAENYGYTF
CDR3 DNA: TGTGCCAGCAGTGACCGCGGGACAGCGGAGAACTATGGCTACACCTTC

J gene: TRBJ1-3
D gene: -
clone size: -
V gene: TRBV18
CDR3 protein: CASSPLAPISGNTIYF
CDR3 DNA: TGTGCCAGCTCACCCTTAGCTCCCATCTCTGGAAACACCATATATTTT

J gene: TRBJ2-7
D gene: TRBD2
clone size: -
V gene: TRBV7-2
CDR3 protein: CASSPGLAGEQYF
CDR3 DNA: TGTGCCAGCAGCCCAGGACTAGCCGGGGAGCAGTACTTC

J gene: TRBJ2-5
D gene: -
clone size: -
V gene: TRBV6-2/TRBV6-3
CDR3 protein: CASSYSGWGGQETQYF
CDR3 DNA: TGTGCCAGCAGTTACTCGGGGTGGGGAGGTCAAGAGACCCAGTACTTC

J gene: TRBJ1-2
D gene: -
clone size: -
V gene: TRBV6-6
CDR3 protein: CASSSRGGKDGYTF
CDR3 DNA: TGTGCCAGCAGCTCAAGGGGGGGTAAGGATGGCTACACCTTC

J gene: TRBJ1-2
D gene: -
clone size: -
V gene: TRBV7-9
CDR3 protein: CASSAGPGGDYGYTF
CDR3 DNA: TGTGCCAGCAGCGCCGGACCGGGGGGGGACTATGGCTACACCTTC

J gene: TRBJ2-7
D gene: TRBD1
clone size: -
V gene: TRBV5-6
CDR3 protein: CASSYGTGIFYEQYF
CDR3 DNA: TGTGCCAGCAGCTATGGGACAGGGATCTTCTACGAGCAGTACTTC

J gene: TRBJ1-2
D gene: TRBD1
clone size: -
V gene: TRBV6-5
CDR3 protein: CASSYRGQGGYGYTF
CDR3 DNA: TGTGCCAGCAGTTATCGCGGACAGGGGGGCTATGGCTACACCTTC

J gene: TRBJ1-5
D gene: TRBD1
clone size: -
V gene: TRBV27
CDR3 protein: CASSTGQASNQPQHF
CDR3 DNA: TGTGCCAGCAGTACCGGACAGGCGAGCAATCAGCCCCAGCATTTT

J gene: TRBJ1-1
D gene: TRBD1
clone size: -
V gene: TRBV7-2
CDR3 protein: CASSPHGTGFTEAFF
CDR3 DNA: TGTGCCAGCAGCCCCCACGGGACAGGGTTCACTGAAGCTTTCTTT

J gene: TRBJ1-1
D gene: -
clone size: -
V gene: TRBV5-1
CDR3 protein: CASSSASSSGTEAFF
CDR3 DNA: TGCGCCAGCAGCTCCGCCTCCTCTTCGGGCACTGAAGCTTTCTTT

J gene: TRBJ1-1
D gene: -
clone size: -
V gene: TRBV9
CDR3 protein: CASSTGGVTEAFF
CDR3 DNA: TGTGCCAGCAGCACGGGGGGAGTCACTGAAGCTTTCTTT

J gene: TRBJ2-1
D gene: TRBD2
clone size: -
V gene: TRBV2
CDR3 protein: CASSSSQGGGNEQFF
CDR3 DNA: TGTGCCAGCAGTTCCAGCCAGGGCGGGGGCAATGAGCAGTTCTTC

J gene: TRBJ2-3
D gene: TRBD2
clone size: -
V gene: TRBV7-9
CDR3 protein: CASSFLGPAGVKGAQYF
CDR3 DNA: TGTGCCAGCAGCTTCCTCGGTCCAGCGGGGGTCAAAGGAGCGCAGTATTTT